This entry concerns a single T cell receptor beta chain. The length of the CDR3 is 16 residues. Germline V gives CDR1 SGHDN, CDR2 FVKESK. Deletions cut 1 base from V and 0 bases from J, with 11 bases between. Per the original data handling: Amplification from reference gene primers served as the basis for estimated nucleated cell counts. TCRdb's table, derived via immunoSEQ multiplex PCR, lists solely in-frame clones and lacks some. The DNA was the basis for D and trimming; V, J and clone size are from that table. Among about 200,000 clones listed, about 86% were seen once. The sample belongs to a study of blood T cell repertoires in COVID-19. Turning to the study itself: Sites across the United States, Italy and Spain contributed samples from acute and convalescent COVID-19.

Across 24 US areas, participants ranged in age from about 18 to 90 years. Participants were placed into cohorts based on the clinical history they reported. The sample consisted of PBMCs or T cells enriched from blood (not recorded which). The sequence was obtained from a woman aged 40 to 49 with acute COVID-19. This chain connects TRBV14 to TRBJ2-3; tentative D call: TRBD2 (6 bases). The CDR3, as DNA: TGTGCCAGCAGCCAAGTTCGGGGGATTAGCACAGATACGCAGTATTTT. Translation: CASSQVRGISTDTQYF.